One and the same sample provided the 17 T cell receptor beta chains below, sequenced in a study of identical twins. A single record per CDR3 protein comes from TCRdb applying MiXCR to the 5' RACE reads. The sample lists 200,000 to 250,000 distinct CDR3 sequences; 5.5% to 7% were seen once. These data were also filed under a second study, of yellow fever vaccine responses in identical twins.

Sequences were obtained from memory (CD45RO+) T cells sorted from blood. The receptors shown here come from a woman between 18 and 30 years old in good health.

This clonotype came up a few times. V and J are TRBV10-3 and TRBJ1-3; no clear D. The ends were cut back, 11 bases at V and 1 base at J, with 12 bases in the middle. The CDR3 consists of 13 residues. Per the germline V gene, CDR1 is ENHRY and CDR2 is SYGVKD. The CDR3 loop reads CAVAAGSGNTIYF. The CDR3 nucleotides are TGTGCCGTCGCGGCAGGATCTGGAAACACCATATATTTT.

This clonotype showed up many times. The gene calls are TRBV4-1 and TRBJ2-1; D perhaps matches TRBD1 (5 bases). The V and J ends lost 1 base and 6 bases respectively, with 16 bases between them. The germline gives CDR1 MGHRA, CDR2 YSYEKL. This CDR3 comprises 16 residues. This CDR3 is CASSQGTSIASNEQFF. The CDR3, as DNA: TGCGCCAGCAGCCAAGGGACAAGTATAGCAAGCAATGAGCAGTTCTTC.

This clonotype has a handful of counts. The chain is built from TRBV3-1 and TRBJ2-3; 8 bases align to TRBD2. The germline gives CDR1 LGHDT, CDR2 YNNKEL (reference sequence). The V and J ends lost 5 bases and 0 bases, in that order; junction bases with no gene match: 7. The CDR3 is 16 amino acids. This CDR3 is CASSLTGTSSTDTQYF. The DNA for the CDR3 is TGTGCCAGCAGCTTAACCGGGACTAGTAGCACAGATACGCAGTATTTT.

J is TRBJ2-5 and V is TRBV7-8, with TRBD2 matching over 8 bases. CDR1 and CDR2 from the germline V gene are SGHVS and FQNEAQ. J gave up 2 bases and V 6 bases, and 5 bases lay outside the gene matches. This CDR3 contains 14 residues. In DNA form, the CDR3 reads TGTGCCAGCAGTCCGCGGGAGGCACAAGAGACCCAGTACTTC. Protein: CASSPREAQETQYF.

This clonotype has a count of ten or more. V usage is TRBV2 and J usage is TRBJ2-1; D may be TRBD2 (6 bases). CDR1 and CDR2 from the germline V gene are SNHLY and FYNNEI. Trimming pared 3 bases from V and 6 bases from J, leaving 6 bases between. The CDR3 runs to 12 residues. In DNA, the CDR3 is TGTGCCAGCAGTGACGGGGGCAATGAGCAGTTCTTC. The encoded protein is CASSDGGNEQFF.

This clonotype turned up a few times. This chain links TRBV20-1 with TRBJ2-5, with 7 positions matching TRBD1. The CDR3 is 11 amino acids. The germline V gene encodes CDR1 DFQATT and CDR2 SNEGSKA (reference sequence). V was pared by 8 bases and J by 5 bases, with 5 bases of the junction left unmatched. This chain's CDR3 is CSWVTGETQYF. DNA of the CDR3: TGCAGTTGGGTGACAGGGGAGACCCAGTACTTC.

At least ten counts were recorded for this clonotype. V gene TRBV5-1 combines with J gene TRBJ1-6, with TRBD1 matching over 10 bases. This CDR3 has 15 residues. J lost 8 bases, V lost 2 bases, and 4 bases had no gene match. Germline V CDR1 and CDR2: SGHRS, YFSETQ. As DNA, the CDR3 is TGCGCCAGCAGCTTCGCCGGGACAGGGGATTCACCCCTCCACTTT. Translated: CASSFAGTGDSPLHF.

This clonotype occurred a few times. The rearrangement links TRBV28 to TRBJ2-1; no firm D call. CDR1 MDHEN and CDR2 SYDVKM come from the germline V gene. The CDR3 is 12 residues long. Trimming took 3 bases from V and 15 from J, leaving 15 bases between them. CDR3 in amino acids: CASSFSDFSPFF. Here the CDR3 DNA reads TGTGCCAGCAGTTTCTCGGATTTTTCCCCGTTCTTC.

This clonotype was detected ten times or more. The rearrangement uses TRBV29-1 and TRBJ2-1; D not resolved. Germline V gene lookup returns CDR1 SQVTM and CDR2 ANQGSEA. With 3 bases removed from V and 15 bases from J, the gap between germline ends came to 12 bases. The CDR3 is 10 amino acids. The CDR3, as DNA: TGCAGCGTTGACCTGCAGACTCTGTTCTTC. Its translation is CSVDLQTLFF.

This clonotype was seen repeatedly, ten times or more. V usage is TRBV27 and J usage is TRBJ1-5, with 7 bases identical to TRBD1. The CDR3 consists of 16 residues. The V gene's germline CDR1 is MNHEY and CDR2 SMNVEV (reference sequence). V dropped 7 bases and J dropped 0; count of bases not matched to a gene: 9. CDR3 coding DNA: TGTGCCAGCATGGGTCCCGGGACAGCTAGCAATCAGCCCCAGCATTTT. Protein: CASMGPGTASNQPQHF.

This clonotype came up a few times. This chain joins TRBV18 and TRBJ1-4; 8 bases are a match to TRBD1. CDR1 and CDR2 from the germline V gene are KGHSH and LQKENI. The J segment lost 5 bases and the V segment lost 3 bases, leaving 5 bases of the junction unmatched. This CDR3 has 15 amino acids. The CDR3 coding sequence is TGTGCCAGCTCACCCCGGACAGGGCGGAATGAAAAACTGTTTTTT. This codes for CASSPRTGRNEKLFF.

This clonotype was recorded many times. The chain recombines TRBV5-1 with TRBJ2-3; D unclear. The CDR3 is 12 amino acids. V lost 3 bases to trimming and J lost 6 bases, with 8 bases between them. Germline assignment: CDR1 SGHRS and CDR2 YFSETQ. In DNA, the CDR3 is TGCGCCAGCAGCTCTTCCGTGGATACGCAGTATTTT. This gives the protein CASSSSVDTQYF.

In its sample, this clonotype was seen a few times. The rearrangement uses TRBV29-1 and TRBJ1-4, with 7 bases fitting TRBD1. The CDR3 is 15 amino acids. With 6 bases clipped from V and 4 bases from J, the junction kept 11 bases outside the gene matches. The germline gives CDR1 SQVTM, CDR2 ANQGSEA. The CDR3 bases are TGCAGCGTGACCCTCTTCGACAGGGTTAATGAAAAACTGTTTTTT. Translated, it gives CSVTLFDRVNEKLFF. Based on the CDR3 plus reference TRBV29-1 and TRBJ1-4, the full variable domain is SAVISQKPSRDICQRGTSLTIQCQVDSQVTMMFWYRQQPGQSLTLIATANQGSEATYESGFVIDKFPISRPNLTFSTLTVSNMSPEDSSIYLCSVTLFDRVNEKLFFGSGTQLSVL.

The chain combines TRBV7-3 with TRBJ2-3; 8 bases are a match to TRBD2. The CDR3 has 18 residues. CDR1 and CDR2 from the germline V gene are SGHTA and FQGTGA. The J segment lost 2 bases and the V segment lost 0 bases, leaving 10 bases of the junction unmatched. In DNA form, the CDR3 reads TGTGCCAGCAGCTTAACTAATGCGGGAGGCGCTTCCACAGATACGCAGTATTTT. Amino acids: CASSLTNAGGASTDTQYF.

This clonotype was counted a few times. The chain couples TRBV20-1 to TRBJ1-4; D possibly corresponds to TRBD1 (6 bases). V lost 2 bases, J lost 7 bases, and 11 bases lay in between. Germline V gene sequence: CDR1 DFQATT, CDR2 SNEGSKA (reference sequence). CDR3 length: 13 residues. The CDR3 DNA reads as TGCAGTGCTAGACCAGGGGTCGGTGAAAAACTGTTTTTT. It translates to CSARPGVGEKLFF.

This clonotype was seen at least ten times. This chain uses TRBV4-1 with TRBJ1-2; D unclear. V was cut by 0 bases and J by 2 bases, with 10 bases left in between. The CDR3 totals 15 residues. CDR1 and CDR2 from the germline V gene are MGHRA and YSYEKL. The CDR3 DNA reads as TGCGCCAGCAGCCAAGACCCCCAGCCCAACTATGGCTACACCTTC. Protein: CASSQDPQPNYGYTF.

The chain has TRBV7-8 and TRBJ2-7; 13 bases are shared with TRBD2. Trimming took 5 bases from V and 6 from J; bases not matched to a gene: 4. This CDR3 spans 14 amino acids. Germline V gene sequence: CDR1 SGHVS, CDR2 FQNEAQ. DNA of the CDR3: TGTGCCAGCAGCCTGGGACTAGCGGGATTCGAGCAGTACTTC. Its protein product is CASSLGLAGFEQYF.